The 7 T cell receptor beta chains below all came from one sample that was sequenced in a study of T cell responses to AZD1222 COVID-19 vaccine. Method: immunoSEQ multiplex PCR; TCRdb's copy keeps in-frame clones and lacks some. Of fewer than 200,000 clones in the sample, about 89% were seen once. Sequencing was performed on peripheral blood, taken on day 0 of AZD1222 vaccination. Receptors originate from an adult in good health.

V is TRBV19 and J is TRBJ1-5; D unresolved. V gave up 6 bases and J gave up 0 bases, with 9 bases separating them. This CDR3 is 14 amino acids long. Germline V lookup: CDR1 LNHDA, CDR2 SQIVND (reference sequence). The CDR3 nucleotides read TGTGCCAGTAGGGCAGAGTATAGCAATCAGCCCCAGCATTTT. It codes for CASRAEYSNQPQHF.

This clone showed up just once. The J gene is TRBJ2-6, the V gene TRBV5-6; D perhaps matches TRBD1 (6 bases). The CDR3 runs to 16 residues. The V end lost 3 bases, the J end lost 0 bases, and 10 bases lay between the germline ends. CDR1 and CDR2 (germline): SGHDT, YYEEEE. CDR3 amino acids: CASSWDTLSGANVLTF. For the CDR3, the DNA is TGTGCCAGCAGCTGGGACACACTCTCTGGGGCCAACGTCCTGACTTTC.

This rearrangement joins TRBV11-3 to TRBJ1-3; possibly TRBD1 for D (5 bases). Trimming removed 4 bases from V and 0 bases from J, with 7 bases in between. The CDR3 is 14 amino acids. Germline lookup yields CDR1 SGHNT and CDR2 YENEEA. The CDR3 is CASSSGASGNTIYF. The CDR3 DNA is TGTGCCAGCAGCTCCGGGGCCTCTGGAAACACCATATATTTT.

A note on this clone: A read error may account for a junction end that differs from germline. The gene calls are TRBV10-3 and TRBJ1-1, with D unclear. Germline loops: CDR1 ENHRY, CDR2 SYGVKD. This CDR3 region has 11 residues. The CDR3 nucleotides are TGCCAGGCCGGGTTGAACACTGAAGCTTTCTTT. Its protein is CQAGLNTEAFF.

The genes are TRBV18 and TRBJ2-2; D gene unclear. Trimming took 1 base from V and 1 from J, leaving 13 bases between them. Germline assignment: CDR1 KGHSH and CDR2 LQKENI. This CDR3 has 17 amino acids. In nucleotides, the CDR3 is TGTGCCAGCTCACCACGGCCGCTACAGCAGAACACCGGGGAGCTGTTTTTT. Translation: CASSPRPLQQNTGELFF.

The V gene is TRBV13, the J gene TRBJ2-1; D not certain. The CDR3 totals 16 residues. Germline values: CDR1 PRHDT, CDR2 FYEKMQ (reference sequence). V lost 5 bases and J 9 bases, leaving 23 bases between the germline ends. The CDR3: CASSGVARDPLSEQFF. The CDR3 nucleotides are TGTGCCAGCAGCGGGGTTGCCAGAGACCCCTTGAGTGAGCAGTTCTTC.

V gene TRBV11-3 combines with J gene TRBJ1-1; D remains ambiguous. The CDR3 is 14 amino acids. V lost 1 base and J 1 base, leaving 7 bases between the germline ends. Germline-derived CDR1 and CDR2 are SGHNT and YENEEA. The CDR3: CASSLGSANTEAFF. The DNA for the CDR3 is TGTGCCAGCAGCTTAGGTTCGGCGAACACTGAAGCTTTCTTT.